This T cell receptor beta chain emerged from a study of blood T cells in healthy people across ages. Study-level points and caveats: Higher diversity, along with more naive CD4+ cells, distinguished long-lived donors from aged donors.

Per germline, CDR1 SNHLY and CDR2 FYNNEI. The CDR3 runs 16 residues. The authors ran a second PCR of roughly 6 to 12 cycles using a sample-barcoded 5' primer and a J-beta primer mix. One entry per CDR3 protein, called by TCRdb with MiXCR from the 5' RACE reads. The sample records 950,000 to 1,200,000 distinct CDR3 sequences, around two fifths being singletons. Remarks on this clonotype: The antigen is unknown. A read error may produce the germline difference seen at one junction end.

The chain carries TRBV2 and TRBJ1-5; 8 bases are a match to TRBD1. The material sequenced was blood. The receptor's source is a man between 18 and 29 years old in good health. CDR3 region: CASSEGDRQGKQPQHF. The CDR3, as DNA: TGTGCCAGCAGTGAAGGGGACAGGCAGGGCAAGCAGCCCCAGCATTTT.